This entry concerns a single T cell receptor (beta chain). Antigen: not known. Just one base apart from a much larger clone, this may be a read error. This specimen belongs to a study of tumor-infiltrating lymphocytes in primary liver carcinoma. About the study: Sample yields, roughly 3.5 to 7.13 million productive TCRbeta reads, were similar across the tissue types. Study-level findings and limits: Bulk unsorted material prevented CD4+ and CD8+ repertoire comparison.

Extraction also yielded germline DNA, while blood RNA was obtained from unsorted whole blood. Those patients suffered from chronic HBV infection and were treatment-naive. CDR3 size: 12 residues. V was shortened by 4 bases and J by 3 bases, with 7 bases between the two germline ends. Per germline, CDR1 SGHAT and CDR2 FQDESV (reference sequence). Starting from approximately 470 ng of total RNA, TCR beta cDNA was produced with a primer in the constant region. For TCR beta, libraries were produced by three nested multiplex PCR rounds using slightly modified ARM-PCR. PCR rounds one and two used TRBV1-TRBV30 forward primers with a C-beta reverse primer for about 11 cycles each. Using its own MiXCR run on the multiplex PCR reads, TCRdb lists one record per CDR3 protein. The profile shows almost 200,000 distinct CDR3 sequences, about two thirds of them singletons.

This chain links TRBV11-1 with TRBJ2-7; no firm D call. The sequenced sample consisted of peripheral blood. This sequence originates from a woman between 55 and 75 years old with primary liver carcinoma and hepatitis B virus infection. The CDR3 region has the DNA TGTGCCAGCAGCTCCGACAACTACGAGCAGTACTTC. Translating it yields CASSSDNYEQYF.